This is a list of T cell receptor beta chains from one sample in a study of blood T cell repertoires in COVID-19. TCRdb keeps only in-frame clones here, not all; method: immunoSEQ multiplex PCR. The data contain roughly 73,000 clones, approximately 80% of them singletons. Source material: peripheral blood. These receptor sequences come from a human donor in a cohort sampled during active COVID-19. CDR3s include the opening cysteine and the closing phenylalanine or tryptophan. Fields, in order: V gene, J gene, CDR3 length, D gene, clone size, CDR3 DNA, CDR3 protein. A D gene is named only where the DNA matches it firmly. Clone size, where shown, is once, few, many, or a class for clones that have expanded.

V: TRBV3-1/TRBV3-2; J: TRBJ2-1; length: 15; D: TRBD2; size: -; DNA: TGTGCCAGCAGCCAAGTAGCGGGAGAACACAATGAGCAGTTCTTC; CDR3: CASSQVAGEHNEQFF
V: TRBV10-1; J: TRBJ2-7; length: 13; D: -; size: few; DNA: TGCGCCAGCAGTGAGTCGACTCGGTACGAGCAGTACTTC; CDR3: CASSESTRYEQYF
V: TRBV19; J: TRBJ2-7; length: 14; D: TRBD2; size: -; DNA: TGTGCCAGTAGAGGACTAGCGGGAAACTACGAGCAGTACTTC; CDR3: CASRGLAGNYEQYF
V: TRBV9; J: TRBJ2-7; length: 15; D: TRBD2; size: once; DNA: TGTGCCAGCAGCGCTCTTAGCGGGGGAGCCTACGAGCAGTACTTC; CDR3: CASSALSGGAYEQYF
V: TRBV6-2/TRBV6-3; J: TRBJ1-6; length: 18; D: -; size: -; DNA: TGTGCCAGCAGTTACTCGATCCCCTCACAGGGCCGGAATTCACCCCTCCACTTT; CDR3: CASSYSIPSQGRNSPLHF
V: TRBV5-4; J: TRBJ1-2; length: 16; D: TRBD1; size: -; DNA: TGTGCCAGCAGCTTGGAGGGACAGGGGGCTTTCTATGGCTACACCTTC; CDR3: CASSLEGQGAFYGYTF
V: TRBV7-9; J: TRBJ2-7; length: 15; D: TRBD1; size: -; DNA: TGTGCCAGCAGCAGGACAGGAATAGGCATCTACGAGCAGTACTTC; CDR3: CASSRTGIGIYEQYF
V: TRBV6-2/TRBV6-3; J: TRBJ2-3; length: 14; D: TRBD2; size: once; DNA: TGTGCCAGCAGCCCACCTTCGGAGACTAGCCTCTCCTATTTT; CDR3: CASSPPSETSLSYF
V: TRBV30; J: TRBJ2-7; length: 11; D: -; size: few; DNA: TGTGCCTGGAAGGGGGCCTACGAGCAGTACTTC; CDR3: CAWKGAYEQYF
V: TRBV6-5; J: TRBJ1-1; length: 12; D: -; size: -; DNA: TGTTCTACTTACAGGGTAGGCACTGAAGCTTTCTTT; CDR3: CSTYRVGTEAFF
V: TRBV7-2; J: TRBJ2-1; length: 16; D: TRBD2; size: -; DNA: TGTGCCAGCAGCTTAGCGCGGGGGGGGTCCTACAATGAGCAGTTCTTC; CDR3: CASSLARGGSYNEQFF
V: TRBV2; J: TRBJ2-7; length: 13; D: TRBD2; size: -; DNA: TGTGCCAGTGGGACTAGCGGGATACACGAGCAGTACTTC; CDR3: CASGTSGIHEQYF
V: TRBV21-1; J: TRBJ2-4; length: 18; D: -; size: -; DNA: TGTGCCAGCAGCAAAGCGGGACAGGGGCCCCTAAAAAAAAACATTCAGTACTTC; CDR3: CASSKAGQGPLKKNIQYF
V: TRBV4-1; J: TRBJ2-2; length: 17; D: TRBD2; size: -; DNA: TGCGCCAGCAGCCAAATCCCGACTAGCGGGAGGGCTGGGGAGCTGTTTTTT; CDR3: CASSQIPTSGRAGELFF
V: TRBV30; J: TRBJ1-1; length: 12; D: TRBD1; size: few; DNA: TGTGCCGGGCAGGGGGCTAGTACTGAAGCTTTCTTT; CDR3: CAGQGASTEAFF
V: TRBV5-1; J: TRBJ2-5; length: 14; D: -; size: -; DNA: TGCGCCAGCAGCTTACAGGGTAGGGAAGAGACCCAGTACTTC; CDR3: CASSLQGREETQYF
V: TRBV27; J: TRBJ2-5; length: 15; D: -; size: -; DNA: TGTGCCAGCAGTCAGCAGGGGGGTTTTGCGGTGGCCCAGTACTTC; CDR3: CASSQQGGFAVAQYF
V: TRBV7-9; J: TRBJ1-3; length: 14; D: -; size: few; DNA: TGTGCCAGCAGCTTACTAGGCTCTGGAAACACCATATATTTT; CDR3: CASSLLGSGNTIYF
V: TRBV12-2; J: TRBJ2-1; length: 22; D: -; size: -; DNA: TGTGCAAGTCGCTTAGCTGGGTGTTCGCGGACTAGCGGGGAGGGCGTCTCGAATGAGCAGTTCTTC; CDR3: CASRLAGCSRTSGEGVSNEQFF
V: TRBV27; J: TRBJ2-7; length: 15; D: -; size: -; DNA: TGTGCCAGCAGTTTACACCCGGCAACCAGGAGGGAGCAGTACTTC; CDR3: CASSLHPATRREQYF
V: TRBV5-1; J: TRBJ2-3; length: 16; D: -; size: once; DNA: TGCGCCAGCAGCTTGGAGGGGTTGGCCAACACAGATACGCAGTATTTT; CDR3: CASSLEGLANTDTQYF
V: TRBV20-1; J: TRBJ1-1; length: 11; D: TRBD1; size: -; DNA: TGCAGTGTTGACAGGGCGGCTGAAGCTTTCTTT; CDR3: CSVDRAAEAFF
V: TRBV5-1; J: TRBJ2-7; length: 16; D: -; size: -; DNA: TGCGCCAGCAGCAAAGTAAATCCGGGAGAGACCTACGAGCAGTACTTC; CDR3: CASSKVNPGETYEQYF
V: TRBV5-5; J: TRBJ2-7; length: 15; D: -; size: -; DNA: TGTGCCAGCAGCCTGACGGTCAGGGTCGAATACGAGCAGTACTTC; CDR3: CASSLTVRVEYEQYF
V: TRBV12-3/TRBV12-4; J: TRBJ1-1; length: 13; D: TRBD1; size: -; DNA: TGTGCCAGCAGCGGATACAGGGGGTTGGAAGCTTTCTTT; CDR3: CASSGYRGLEAFF
V: TRBV6-6; J: TRBJ2-7; length: 15; D: -; size: -; DNA: TGTGCCAGCAGTAAAGCCTGGGACACGGCCTACGAGCAGTACTTC; CDR3: CASSKAWDTAYEQYF
V: TRBV2; J: TRBJ2-7; length: 15; D: -; size: -; DNA: TGTGCCAGCAGTGACCCCGGACACAAGTTCTACGAGCAGTACTTC; CDR3: CASSDPGHKFYEQYF
V: TRBV6-2/TRBV6-3; J: TRBJ2-1; length: 16; D: TRBD2; size: -; DNA: TGTGCCAGCAGATACGATCGGGACTATCGCTACAATGAGCAGTTCTTC; CDR3: CASRYDRDYRYNEQFF
V: TRBV7-2; J: TRBJ2-3; length: 19; D: -; size: -; DNA: TGTGCCAGCAGCTTCCCTCTATCGTTCGTAGTGGCCGGGACAGATACGCAGTATTTT; CDR3: CASSFPLSFVVAGTDTQYF
V: TRBV29-1; J: TRBJ1-1; length: 13; D: -; size: -; DNA: TGCAGCGTTGTTGGCACGGGAAACACTGAAGCTTTCTTT; CDR3: CSVVGTGNTEAFF
V: TRBV18; J: TRBJ1-2; length: 14; D: -; size: -; DNA: TGTGCCAGCACTACCGGGACAAATAACTATGGCTACACCTTC; CDR3: CASTTGTNNYGYTF
V: TRBV19; J: TRBJ2-7; length: 16; D: TRBD2; size: -; DNA: TGTGCCAGTACCCTCAGCGGCGGGAGGACACCCTACGAGCAGTACTTC; CDR3: CASTLSGGRTPYEQYF
V: TRBV11-2; J: TRBJ2-4; length: 14; D: TRBD1; size: -; DNA: TGTGCCAGCAGCTTAGGGACAGGGAAAAACATTCAGTACTTC; CDR3: CASSLGTGKNIQYF
V: TRBV2; J: TRBJ2-7; length: 19; D: TRBD1; size: -; DNA: TGTGCCAGCAGTGAAGTTGGACAGGGGGCGAATGGGCCTCCCTACGAGCAGTACTTC; CDR3: CASSEVGQGANGPPYEQYF
V: TRBV7-2; J: TRBJ2-7; length: 12; D: -; size: -; DNA: TGTGCCAGCAGCCCCAACACCTACGAGCAGTACTTC; CDR3: CASSPNTYEQYF
V: TRBV7-2; J: TRBJ1-5; length: 14; D: -; size: -; DNA: TGTGCCAGCAGCCCAGGGACACCGGATCAGCCCCAGCATTTT; CDR3: CASSPGTPDQPQHF
V: TRBV28; J: TRBJ2-7; length: 14; D: TRBD2; size: few; DNA: TGTGCCAGCAGTTTAACCGGGAGGGCCTACGAGCAGTACTTC; CDR3: CASSLTGRAYEQYF
V: TRBV4-3; J: TRBJ1-2; length: 16; D: TRBD1; size: -; DNA: TGCGCCAGCAGCCACCGAGGAGCGACAGGGAGAGATGGCTACACCTTC; CDR3: CASSHRGATGRDGYTF
V: TRBV19; J: TRBJ1-5; length: 15; D: TRBD1; size: -; DNA: TGTGCCAGTAGAACCGGACAGGGGTCCAATCAGCCCCAGCATTTT; CDR3: CASRTGQGSNQPQHF
V: TRBV23-1; J: TRBJ2-7; length: 16; D: -; size: few; DNA: TGCGCCAGCAGTCAATCTATCCAGACTAGATTCTACGAGCAGTACTTC; CDR3: CASSQSIQTRFYEQYF
V: TRBV19; J: TRBJ1-6; length: 12; D: -; size: -; DNA: TGTGCCAGTAGGCATGAGGATTCACCCCTCCACTTT; CDR3: CASRHEDSPLHF
V: TRBV6-5; J: TRBJ1-1; length: 15; D: -; size: -; DNA: TGTGCCAGCAGTTACTCGATGCGCGGCCACACTGAAGCTTTCTTT; CDR3: CASSYSMRGHTEAFF
V: TRBV5-1; J: TRBJ2-3; length: 14; D: -; size: -; DNA: TGCGCCAGCAGCTTGGGACTACCCACAGATACGCAGTATTTT; CDR3: CASSLGLPTDTQYF
V: TRBV5-6; J: TRBJ1-5; length: 16; D: TRBD1; size: -; DNA: TGTGCCAGCAGCTCGGGACAGGGACTTTGGAATCAGCCCCAGCATTTT; CDR3: CASSSGQGLWNQPQHF
V: TRBV11-3; J: TRBJ2-1; length: 18; D: TRBD2; size: -; DNA: TGTGCCAGCAGCTCTCGGGGAATAGCGGGAGGGCTAGACAATGAGCAGTTCTTC; CDR3: CASSSRGIAGGLDNEQFF
V: TRBV10-2; J: TRBJ1-1; length: 13; D: -; size: -; DNA: TGCGCCAGCAGAACAGGGTTCGACACTGAAGCTTTCTTT; CDR3: CASRTGFDTEAFF
V: TRBV5-1; J: TRBJ2-5; length: 15; D: -; size: -; DNA: TGCGCCAGCAGCTTGGGGACTTCTGAGGGTGAGACCCAGTACTTC; CDR3: CASSLGTSEGETQYF
V: TRBV29-1; J: TRBJ2-5; length: 12; D: -; size: -; DNA: TGCAGCGTTGGGTGGACTCAAGAGACCCAGTACTTC; CDR3: CSVGWTQETQYF
V: TRBV3-1/TRBV3-2; J: TRBJ2-2; length: 15; D: -; size: -; DNA: TGTGCCAGCAGCCAAGATGGAGGGGTTACCGGGGAGCTGTTTTTT; CDR3: CASSQDGGVTGELFF
V: TRBV10-1; J: TRBJ2-7; length: 13; D: -; size: -; DNA: TGCGCCAGCAGCAAGACAGAGACCTACGAGCAGTACTTC; CDR3: CASSKTETYEQYF
V: TRBV6-5; J: TRBJ1-5; length: 14; D: -; size: large; DNA: TGTGCCAGCAGAACCAGGGGAAGCAATCAGCCCCAGCATTTT; CDR3: CASRTRGSNQPQHF
V: TRBV4-2; J: TRBJ1-6; length: 14; D: TRBD1; size: -; DNA: TGTGCCAGCAGCCCTGCAGGGGGGAATTCACCCCTCCACTTT; CDR3: CASSPAGGNSPLHF